These 20 T cell receptor beta chains share one sample of origin, sequenced in a study of cytomegalovirus exposure and HLA in healthy donors. This PCR relied on a set of 60 Vbeta primers and 13 Jbeta primers. TCRdb keeps only in-frame clones here, not all; method: immunoSEQ multiplex PCR. The data show some 110,000 clones, about four fifths seen once. Source material: PBMCs. These TCRs come from a man aged 25 to 40 in good health and CMV-seropositive.

The chain links TRBV5-6 to TRBJ1-5, with a tentative D call TRBD1 (6 bases). Germline values: CDR1 SGHDT, CDR2 YYEEEE. The CDR3 is 13 amino acids. V lost 1 base, J lost 9 bases, and 11 bases lay in between. The CDR3, as DNA: TGTGCCAGCAGCTTGTCGGTAGGGGGGCCCCAGCATTTT. This gives the protein CASSLSVGGPQHF. The variable domain in full, completed from reference TRBV5-6 and TRBJ1-5, reads DAGVTQSPTHLIKTRGQQVTLRCSPKSGHDTVSWYQQALGQGPQFIFQYYEEEERQRGNFPDRFSGHQFPNYSSELNVNALLLGDSALYLCASSLSVGGPQHFGDGTRLSIL.

The chain recombines TRBV5-4 with TRBJ2-1, with TRBD2 matching 13 bases. Looked up from germline, CDR1 is SGHNT and CDR2 is YYREEE (reference sequence). There are 16 residues in the CDR3. Losses at the gene ends were 4 bases for V and 3 bases for J; bases not matched to a gene: 4. Written as DNA, the CDR3 is TGTGCCAGCAGCCGGACTAGCGGGGGTTTCTACAATGAGCAGTTCTTC. This codes for CASSRTSGGFYNEQFF.

The chain employs TRBV6-5 and TRBJ1-2, with 8 positions matching TRBD1. The germline V gene encodes CDR1 MNHEY and CDR2 SVGAGI. The CDR3 spans 16 residues. Trimming took 2 bases from V and 5 from J; bases not matched to a gene: 10. The CDR3 coding sequence is TGTGCCAGCAGTTACGCGACAGGGGACAATTATTATGGCTACACCTTC. Translated: CASSYATGDNYYGYTF.

CDR3 sequence: CASSHGTSEAFF. The CDR3 region has the DNA TGTGCCAGCAGCCACGGGACATCAGAAGCTTTCTTT. V and J are TRBV6-5 and TRBJ1-1; TRBD1 is a possible D gene (6 bases). Trimming shortened V by 6 bases and J by 8 bases, and 13 bases separated the two germline ends. Germline V lookup: CDR1 MNHEY, CDR2 SVGAGI. The CDR3 totals 12 residues.

This chain links TRBV2 with TRBJ2-2; maybe TRBD2 (6 bases). Germline V lookup: CDR1 SNHLY, CDR2 FYNNEI. This CDR3 region has 15 residues. Trimming took off 4 bases at V and 4 bases at J, with 13 bases between the two ends. The CDR3 spells CASSGVGRGTGELFF. The CDR3 DNA reads TGTGCCAGCAGTGGGGTAGGGCGGGGCACCGGGGAGCTGTTTTTT.

This sequence joins TRBV4-1 and TRBJ1-3; D not resolved. V shed 0 bases and J shed 4 bases, with 13 bases lying between them. CDR1 is MGHRA, CDR2 YSYEKL, per germline. This CDR3 region has 16 residues. The CDR3 loop reads CASSQEVPTGGNTIYF. The CDR3 DNA follows: TGCGCCAGCAGCCAAGAGGTACCGACGGGGGGAAACACCATATATTTT.

As DNA, the CDR3 is TGTGCCAGCAGTGACCAGGGTCTCGGAGACGAGCAGTACTTC. This sequence encodes CASSDQGLGDEQYF. The J gene is TRBJ2-7, the V gene TRBV6-1; possible D gene TRBD1, 5 bases. This CDR3 spans 14 amino acids. Between the trimmed V and J ends, which lost 3 bases and 5 bases, there was a span of 14 bases. Per the germline V gene, CDR1 is MNHNS and CDR2 is SASEGT.

The V call is TRBV9, the J call TRBJ2-1; the match to TRBD1 covers 8 bases. This CDR3 spans 14 amino acids. Germline V CDR1 and CDR2: SGDLS, YYNGEE. V gave up 3 bases and J gave up 2 bases; unmatched junction bases: 1. The CDR3 loop is CASSGTGTYNEQFF. DNA for the CDR3: TGTGCCAGCAGCGGGACAGGGACCTACAATGAGCAGTTCTTC.

The chain employs TRBV13 and TRBJ2-7; tentative D call: TRBD1 (5 bases). The ends were cut back, 4 bases at V and 3 bases at J, with 13 bases in the middle. Germline V gene data show CDR1 as PRHDT and CDR2 as FYEKMQ (reference sequence). The CDR3 has 14 residues. CDR3 sequence (DNA): TGTGCCAGCAGCTCTTTGGGGCATTACTACGAGCAGTACTTC. The encoded protein is CASSSLGHYYEQYF.

The chain recombines TRBV10-3 with TRBJ2-1, with 10 bases fitting TRBD1. This CDR3 spans 14 amino acids. The trim removed 5 bases at V and 8 bases at J, leaving 6 bases unmatched. CDR1 and CDR2 from the germline V gene are ENHRY and SYGVKD. CDR3: CAISQGQGFDEQFF. Here the CDR3 DNA reads TGTGCCATCAGTCAGGGACAGGGGTTCGATGAGCAGTTCTTC.

The chain has TRBV5-1 and TRBJ2-6; 7 nucleotides align to TRBD1. J lost 0 bases, V lost 4 bases, and 7 bases had no gene match. CDR1 and CDR2 from the germline V gene are SGHRS and YFSETQ. CDR3 size: 17 residues. CDR3: CASSRGQAGSGANVLTF. The CDR3 nucleotides are TGCGCCAGCAGCAGAGGACAGGCCGGCTCTGGGGCCAACGTCCTGACTTTC. The full variable domain, with the rest looked up from reference TRBV5-1 and TRBJ2-6, is KAGVTQTPRYLIKTRGQQVTLSCSPISGHRSVSWYQQTPGQGLQFLFEYFSETQRNKGNFPGRFSGRQFSNSRSEMNVSTLELGDSALYLCASSRGQAGSGANVLTFGAGSRLTVL.

The DNA of the CDR3 is TGTGCCAGCAGCTTAGGAGCGGGAGGGCCCACAGATACGCAGTATTTT. It specifies CASSLGAGGPTDTQYF. J is TRBJ2-3 and V is TRBV5-4, with 10 positions matching TRBD2. Germline CDR1 and CDR2: SGHNT and YYREEE (reference sequence). This CDR3 contains 16 residues. Trimming at V came to 2 bases and at J to 2 bases, leaving 5 bases not matched to a gene.

This CDR3 is CASSLDRVNTEAFF. In DNA form, the CDR3 reads TGTGCCAGCAGCTTGGACAGAGTGAACACTGAAGCTTTCTTT. The chain joins TRBV11-1 to TRBJ1-1, with D perhaps matching TRBD1 (6 bases). The CDR3 has 14 amino acids. Per germline, CDR1 SGHAT and CDR2 FQDESV (reference sequence). Trimming pared 3 bases from V and 0 bases from J, leaving 8 bases between.

V and J are TRBV28 and TRBJ2-4; D remains unclear. Looked up from germline, CDR1 is MDHEN and CDR2 is SYDVKM. The CDR3 totals 13 residues. V was shortened by 7 bases and J by 2 bases, with 9 bases between the two germline ends. The CDR3: CASTPYSKNIQYF. The CDR3 DNA reads as TGTGCCAGCACCCCTTATTCCAAAAACATTCAGTACTTC.

The chain has TRBV29-1 and TRBJ1-2; D is possibly TRBD1 (6 bases). The CDR3 runs 13 residues. Germline V lookup: CDR1 SQVTM, CDR2 ANQGSEA. V lost 7 bases and J 4 bases, leaving 16 bases between the germline ends. CDR3 sequence (DNA): TGCAGCGGTTGGGGGGGCCCGGGCTATGGCTACACCTTC. It encodes CSGWGGPGYGYTF.

J is TRBJ1-1 and V is TRBV20-1; unclear D gene. The germline V gene encodes CDR1 DFQATT and CDR2 SNEGSKA (reference sequence). The CDR3 is 10 residues long. V lost 8 bases and J lost 8, with 12 bases in between. CDR3: CSLRRVEAFF. The CDR3 nucleotides read TGCAGTCTCCGTAGAGTCGAAGCTTTCTTT.

This chain links TRBV6-1 with TRBJ2-1; D may be TRBD1 (6 bases). The V gene's germline CDR1 is MNHNS and CDR2 SASEGT. This CDR3 spans 14 amino acids. Trimming took off 3 bases at V and 4 bases at J, with 10 bases between the two ends. The CDR3 here is CASSERGQYNEQFF. CDR3 in DNA: TGTGCCAGCAGTGAGAGAGGACAGTACAATGAGCAGTTCTTC.

This chain links TRBV6-4 with TRBJ1-4, with 9 bases lining up with TRBD1. J gave up 7 bases and V 4 bases, and 10 bases lay outside the gene matches. CDR3 length equals 16 residues. Germline CDR1 and CDR2: MRHNA and SNTAGT. This chain's CDR3 is CASSGNPGQGFEKLFF. DNA for the CDR3: TGTGCCAGCAGTGGCAATCCGGGACAGGGATTTGAAAAACTGTTTTTT.

The chain joins TRBV6-1 to TRBJ2-7; weak D call: TRBD2 (6 bases). Trimming took 2 bases from V and 2 from J, leaving 7 bases between them. The CDR3 contains 13 residues. Germline-derived CDR1 and CDR2 are MNHNS and SASEGT. The CDR3 region has the DNA TGTGCCAGCAGTGAATCGGGAGCCTACGAGCAGTACGTC. Translated: CASSESGAYEQYV.

This clone was detected once. This chain uses TRBV7-9 with TRBJ2-5; TRBD2 agrees at 8 bases. V shed 5 bases, J shed 4 bases, and the junction held 6 bases outside the gene matches. CDR1 SEHNR and CDR2 FQNEAQ come from the germline V gene (reference sequence). The CDR3 loop spans 14 amino acids. CDR3 residues: CASSQTSGRETQYF. CDR3 in DNA: TGTGCCAGCAGCCAAACTAGCGGCCGAGAGACCCAGTACTTC.